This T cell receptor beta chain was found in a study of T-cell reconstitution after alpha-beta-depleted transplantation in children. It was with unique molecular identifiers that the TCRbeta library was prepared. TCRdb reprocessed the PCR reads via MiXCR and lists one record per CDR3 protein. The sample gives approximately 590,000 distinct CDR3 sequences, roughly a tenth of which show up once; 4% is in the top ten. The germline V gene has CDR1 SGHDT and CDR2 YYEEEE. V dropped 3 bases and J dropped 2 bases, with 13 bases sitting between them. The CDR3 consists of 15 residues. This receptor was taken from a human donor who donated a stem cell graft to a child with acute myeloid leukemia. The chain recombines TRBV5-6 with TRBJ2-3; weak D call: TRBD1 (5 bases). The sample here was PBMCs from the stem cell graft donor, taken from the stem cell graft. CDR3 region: CASSSDSWFTDTQYF. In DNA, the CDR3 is TGTGCCAGCAGCTCAGACAGTTGGTTCACAGATACGCAGTATTTT.